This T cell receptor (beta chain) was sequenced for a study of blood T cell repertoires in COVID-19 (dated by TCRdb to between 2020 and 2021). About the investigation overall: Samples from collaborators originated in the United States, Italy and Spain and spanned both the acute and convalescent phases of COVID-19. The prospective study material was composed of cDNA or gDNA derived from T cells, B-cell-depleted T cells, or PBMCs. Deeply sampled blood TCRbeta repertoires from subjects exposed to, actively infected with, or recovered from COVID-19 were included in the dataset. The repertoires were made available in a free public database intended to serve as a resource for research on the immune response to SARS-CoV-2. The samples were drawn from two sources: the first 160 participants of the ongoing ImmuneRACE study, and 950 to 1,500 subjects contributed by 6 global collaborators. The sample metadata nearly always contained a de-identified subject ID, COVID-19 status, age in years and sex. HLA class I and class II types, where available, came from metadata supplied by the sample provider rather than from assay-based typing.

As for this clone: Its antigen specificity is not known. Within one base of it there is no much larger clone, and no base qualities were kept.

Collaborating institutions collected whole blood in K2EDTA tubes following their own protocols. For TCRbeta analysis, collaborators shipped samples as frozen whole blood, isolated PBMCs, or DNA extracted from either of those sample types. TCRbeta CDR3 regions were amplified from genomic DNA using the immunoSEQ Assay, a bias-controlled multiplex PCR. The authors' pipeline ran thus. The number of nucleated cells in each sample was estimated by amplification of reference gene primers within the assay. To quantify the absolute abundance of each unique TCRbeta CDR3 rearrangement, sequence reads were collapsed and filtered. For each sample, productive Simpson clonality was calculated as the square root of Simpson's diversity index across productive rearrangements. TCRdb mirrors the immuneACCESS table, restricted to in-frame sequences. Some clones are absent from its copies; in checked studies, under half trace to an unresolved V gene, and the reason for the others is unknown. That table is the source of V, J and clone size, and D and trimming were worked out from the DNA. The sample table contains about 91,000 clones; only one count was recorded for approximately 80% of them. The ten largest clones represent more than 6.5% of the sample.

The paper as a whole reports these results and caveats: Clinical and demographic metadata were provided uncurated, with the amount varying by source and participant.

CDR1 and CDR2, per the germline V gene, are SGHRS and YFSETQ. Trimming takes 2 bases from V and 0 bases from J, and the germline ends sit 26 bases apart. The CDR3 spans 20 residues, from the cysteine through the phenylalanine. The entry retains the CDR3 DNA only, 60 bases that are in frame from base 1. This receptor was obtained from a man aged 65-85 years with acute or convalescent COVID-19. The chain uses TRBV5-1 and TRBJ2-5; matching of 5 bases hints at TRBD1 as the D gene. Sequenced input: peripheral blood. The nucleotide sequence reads TGCGCCAGCAGCTTAACCACTTCCCTCCGGACATCATTTTACCAAGAGACCCAGTACTTC. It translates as CASSLTTSLRTSFYQETQYF.